The rows below give T cell receptor beta chains drawn from one sample of a study of T cells after somatic rescue of genetic block. Data came from immunoSEQ multiplex PCR; TCRdb stores just in-frame clones and leaves some out. The sample records some 8,000 clones, 75% to 90% being singletons. The sample comprised peripheral blood mononuclear cells (PBMCs). These receptors were collected from a boy aged 5-17 years. CDR3s include the opening cysteine and the closing phenylalanine or tryptophan. The order of the fields is CDR3 length, J gene, V gene, D gene, clone size, CDR3 protein, CDR3 DNA. The D gene is left open where the match is weak. Size is omitted from some rows. Given values are once, few, many or a class for expanded clones.

14,TRBJ1-2,TRBV13,.,.,CASSLGQQNYGYTF,TGTGCCAGCAGCTTAGGACAGCAGAACTATGGCTACACCTTC
16,TRBJ2-1,TRBV11-2,TRBD1,.,CASSLLGGQGANEQFF,TGTGCCAGCAGCCTCCTCGGTGGACAGGGGGCTAATGAGCAGTTCTTC
17,TRBJ2-1,TRBV7-2,TRBD2,few,CASSLVLRRGGDNEQFF,TGTGCCAGCAGCTTAGTTCTTAGGCGGGGGGGGGACAATGAGCAGTTCTTC
18,TRBJ2-2,TRBV7-8,TRBD2,.,CASSYSPGLAGYTGELFF,TGTGCCAGCAGCTACTCTCCGGGACTAGCGGGCTACACCGGGGAGCTGTTTTTT
13,TRBJ1-4,TRBV29-1,.,.,CSASRGVNEKLFF,TGCAGCGCCAGTCGCGGGGTAAATGAAAAACTGTTTTTT
16,TRBJ1-3,TRBV7-9,.,.,CASSLLTTHSGNTIYF,TGTGCCAGCAGCTTACTAACGACCCACTCTGGAAACACCATATATTTT
11,TRBJ1-1,TRBV5-4,.,few,CASSLHDEAFF,TGTGCCAGCAGCTTACACGATGAAGCTTTCTTT
16,TRBJ2-1,TRBV9,TRBD2,.,CASSVRLAGVYNEQFF,TGTGCCAGCAGCGTAAGACTAGCGGGAGTCTACAATGAGCAGTTCTTC
12,TRBJ2-7,TRBV6-5,.,.,CASSQIGYEQYF,TGTGCCAGCAGTCAAATAGGCTACGAGCAGTACTTC
14,TRBJ2-1,TRBV2,TRBD1,.,CASSLGQGYNEQLF,TGTGCCAGCAGTCTGGGACAGGGCTACAATGAGCAGCTCTTC
11,TRBJ2-5,TRBV5-1,.,.,CASTFQETQYF,TGCGCCAGCACCTTCCAAGAGACCCAGTACTTC
15,TRBJ2-3,TRBV9,.,.,CASSEGLWGADTQYF,TGTGCCAGCAGCGAGGGACTTTGGGGGGCAGATACGCAGTATTTT
15,TRBJ2-3,TRBV5-5,.,.,CASSFRGLGTDTQYF,TGTGCCAGCAGCTTCCGGGGCCTCGGCACAGATACGCAGTATTTT
16,TRBJ2-5,TRBV25-1,.,.,CASSEPTRNFPETQYF,TGTGCCAGCAGTGAACCGACTAGAAATTTCCCAGAGACCCAGTACTTC
13,TRBJ1-6,TRBV5-1,TRBD1,.,CASTTDRASPLHF,TGCGCCAGCACCACGGACAGGGCTTCACCCCTCCACTTT
15,TRBJ2-5,TRBV25-1,.,few,CASSEFGLAGETQYF,TGTGCCAGCAGTGAATTCGGGCTGGCCGGAGAGACCCAGTACTTC
16,TRBJ2-1,TRBV4-3,TRBD1,.,CASSQETGDPYNEQFF,TGCGCCAGCAGCCAAGAAACAGGGGACCCCTACAATGAGCAGTTCTTC
15,TRBJ1-1,TRBV9,TRBD1,.,CASSGDREGRTEAFF,TGTGCCAGCAGCGGTGACAGGGAGGGGCGGACTGAAGCTTTCTTT
12,TRBJ1-3,TRBV2,.,.,CASRGAGNTIYF,TGTGCCAGCCGGGGCGCGGGAAACACCATATATTTT
17,TRBJ2-2,TRBV5-8,.,once,CASSLRWRTLLTGELFF,TGTGCCAGCAGCTTGAGGTGGCGGACTCTCCTCACCGGGGAGCTGTTTTTT
18,TRBJ2-3,TRBV19,TRBD1,.,CASSMIRGDRGQTDTQYF,TGTGCCAGTAGTATGATTCGAGGAGACAGGGGACAGACAGATACGCAGTATTTT
16,TRBJ2-5,TRBV11-2,TRBD2,.,CASSSFPVAGLETQYF,TGTGCCAGCAGCTCATTCCCGGTAGCGGGACTTGAGACCCAGTACTTC
16,TRBJ2-4,TRBV28,.,.,CASSFDPAGAKNIQYF,TGTGCCAGCAGTTTCGACCCCGCGGGGGCCAAAAACATTCAGTACTTC
18,TRBJ2-4,TRBV28,TRBD2,.,CASSLTSGRLLAKNIQYF,TGTGCCAGCAGTTTAACTAGCGGGAGGTTACTAGCCAAAAACATTCAGTACTTC
13,TRBJ2-1,TRBV4-3,.,.,CASSQVNYNEQFF,TGCGCCAGCAGCCAAGTTAATTACAATGAGCAGTTCTTC
17,TRBJ2-2,TRBV7-6,.,few,CASSLKVDGGNTGELFF,TGTGCCAGCAGCTTAAAGGTGGACGGGGGGAACACCGGGGAGCTGTTTTTT
14,TRBJ1-6,TRBV5-1,TRBD1,.,CASRWDRVNSPLHF,TGCGCCAGCAGGTGGGACAGGGTAAATTCACCCCTCCACTTT
15,TRBJ2-1,TRBV2,TRBD2,few,CASTAPGLVRSEQFF,TGTGCCAGCACTGCTCCGGGACTAGTGAGGTCTGAGCAGTTCTTC
15,TRBJ2-1,TRBV7-2,TRBD2,.,CASSHSGGAANEQFF,TGTGCCAGCAGCCACAGCGGGGGGGCCGCTAATGAGCAGTTCTTC
12,TRBJ1-1,TRBV2,.,once,CASSKSNTEAFF,TGTGCCAGCAGCAAAAGTAACACTGAAGCTTTCTTT
14,TRBJ2-6,TRBV29-1,.,.,CSVGVISGANVLTF,TGCAGCGTTGGAGTAATCTCTGGGGCCAACGTCCTGACTTTC
14,TRBJ2-7,TRBV6-4,.,.,CASSEEGRSYEQYF,TGTGCCAGCAGTGAAGAGGGGAGGTCCTACGAGCAGTACTTC
18,TRBJ2-3,TRBV19,TRBD1,.,CASSIDLKQGATADTQYF,TGTGCCAGTAGTATAGATCTCAAACAGGGGGCTACCGCAGATACGCAGTATTTT
18,TRBJ2-6,TRBV9,TRBD1,.,CASSVFGQGLSGANVLTF,TGTGCCAGCAGCGTCTTCGGACAGGGACTCTCTGGGGCCAACGTCCTGACTTTC
17,TRBJ2-1,TRBV19,.,.,CASSIDRWGSSYNEQFF,TGTGCCAGTAGTATAGATCGGTGGGGGAGTTCCTACAATGAGCAGTTCTTC
17,TRBJ1-1,TRBV7-6,.,.,CASSLYRAGPTGTEAFF,TGTGCCAGCAGCTTATACCGTGCAGGGCCGACGGGCACTGAAGCTTTCTTT
14,TRBJ1-1,TRBV28,TRBD1,.,CASSLRGPGAEAFF,TGTGCCAGCAGTTTGAGGGGGCCCGGGGCTGAAGCTTTCTTT
13,TRBJ2-1,TRBV7-9,.,.,CASSLTPNNEQFF,TGTGCCAGCAGCTTAACACCCAACAATGAGCAGTTCTTC
11,TRBJ1-1,TRBV7-8,.,few,CASSMMGQAFF,TGTGCCAGCAGCATGATGGGCCAAGCTTTCTTT
16,TRBJ1-1,TRBV7-2,TRBD1,.,CASRVRQGALWDLAFF,TGTGCCAGCAGGGTGCGGCAGGGGGCACTTTGGGACTTGGCTTTCTTT
15,TRBJ2-2,TRBV7-4,.,.,CASSSRRSRIRELFF,TGTGCCAGCAGCTCTAGGAGGAGTAGAATCCGGGAGCTGTTTTTT
12,TRBJ1-5,TRBV2,.,.,CASSEHNQPQHF,TGTGCCAGCAGTGAGCACAATCAGCCCCAGCATTTT
15,TRBJ1-2,TRBV28,.,.,CASSLWGGVGYGYTF,TGTGCCAGCAGTTTGTGGGGGGGCGTGGGCTATGGCTACACCTTC
13,TRBJ1-6,TRBV4-3,.,.,CASSQETRSPLHF,TGCGCCAGCAGCCAAGAAACACGTTCACCCCTCCACTTT
15,TRBJ2-1,TRBV11-3,.,.,CASSLESRPNNEQFF,TGTGCCAGCAGCTTAGAGTCGCGGCCAAACAATGAGCAGTTCTTC
16,TRBJ2-6,TRBV25-1,.,.,CASLAPPLSGANVLTF,TGTGCCAGCCTCGCCCCACCACTCTCTGGGGCCAACGTCCTGACTTTC
15,TRBJ2-7,TRBV4-1,.,.,CASSQEGGIGYEQYF,TGCGCCAGCAGCCAAGAAGGGGGGATCGGCTACGAGCAGTACTTC
12,TRBJ1-2,TRBV7-2,.,.,CASSSPQGLGTF,TGTGCCAGCAGCTCCCCACAAGGTCTGGGGACCTTC
11,TRBJ1-1,TRBV29-1,.,.,CSVRTHTEAFF,TGCAGCGTTAGGACCCACACTGAAGCTTTCTTT
12,TRBJ1-1,TRBV5-4,.,.,CASSPERSEAFF,TGTGCCAGCAGCCCAGAGAGGTCTGAAGCTTTCTTT
16,TRBJ2-1,TRBV11-3,TRBD2,.,CASSLGLAGSYNEQFF,TGTGCCAGCAGCTTAGGACTAGCGGGGTCCTACAATGAGCAGTTCTTC
15,TRBJ1-1,TRBV6-5,.,.,CASSAQPSGYTEAFF,TGTGCCAGCAGTGCCCAACCCTCGGGGTACACTGAAGCTTTCTTT
12,TRBJ2-7,TRBV7-9,.,.,CASSLGSDEQYF,TGTGCCAGCAGCTTAGGCTCTGACGAGCAGTACTTC